The 31 T cell receptor beta chains below all came from one sample that was sequenced in a study of T cell responses to AZD1222 COVID-19 vaccine. Assay: immunoSEQ multiplex PCR; the TCRdb copy retains only in-frame clones and omits some. The table records around 120,000 clones, about 94% of them present only once. The input for sequencing was peripheral blood, taken on day 0 of AZD1222 vaccination. The receptors derive from an adult in good health.

The chain links TRBV5-1 to TRBJ1-1; weak D call: TRBD1 (5 bases). Between the trimmed V and J ends, which lost 5 bases and 4 bases, there was a span of 12 bases. The germline V gene encodes CDR1 SGHRS and CDR2 YFSETQ. This CDR3 spans 13 amino acids. The chain's CDR3 is CASRDRGITEAFF. The CDR3 DNA sequence: TGCGCCAGCAGAGACAGAGGGATCACTGAAGCTTTCTTT.

In its sample, this clone was seen once. The chain has TRBV9 and TRBJ2-1; D remains ambiguous. This CDR3 has 15 residues. The V gene lost 2 bases and the J gene lost 4 bases, with 13 bases spanning the gap. Looked up from germline, CDR1 is SGDLS and CDR2 is YYNGEE. The CDR3: CASSVGTSPYNEQFF. DNA for the CDR3: TGTGCCAGCAGCGTCGGAACTTCCCCATACAATGAGCAGTTCTTC.

The rearrangement links TRBV5-1 to TRBJ1-3, with D unresolved. In germline, CDR1 is SGHRS, CDR2 YFSETQ. There are 13 residues in the CDR3. V gave up 1 base and J gave up 5 bases, with 7 bases separating them. This chain's CDR3 is CASSLTVRNTIYF. The DNA of the CDR3 is TGCGCCAGCAGCTTGACTGTGCGAAACACCATATATTTT.

The chain links TRBV13 to TRBJ1-3, with D hard to call. The V gene lost 3 bases and the J gene lost 7 bases, with 4 bases spanning the gap. In germline, CDR1 is PRHDT, CDR2 FYEKMQ (reference sequence). The CDR3 runs to 11 residues. The CDR3: CASSFSNTIYF. In DNA, the CDR3 is TGTGCCAGCAGCTTCAGTAACACCATATATTTT.

This clone appeared a single time. At one boundary the junction diverges from the germline segment, which might be a read error. CDR3 DNA: TGTGCCAGCAGCTTAACCCCAATCGGGACTGACTACTTC. It codes for CASSLTPIGTDYF. The V and J genes are TRBV7-2 and TRBJ1-2, with D tentatively TRBD1 (5 bases). The CDR3 has 13 residues. CDR1 SGHTA and CDR2 FQGNSA come from the germline V gene.

The rearrangement links TRBV29-1 to TRBJ1-2; TRBD1 is a possible D gene (5 bases). V lost 5 bases and J 5 bases, leaving 15 bases between the germline ends. There are 13 residues in the CDR3. Germline CDR1 and CDR2: SQVTM and ANQGSEA. CDR3 in DNA: TGCAGCGTTCGGGACTCTCGGGGGTATGGCTACACCTTC. Protein sequence: CSVRDSRGYGYTF.

V and J are TRBV18 and TRBJ1-5; TRBD1 might be the D (6 bases). The V gene's germline CDR1 is KGHSH and CDR2 LQKENI. The CDR3 covers 13 residues. V lost 5 bases and J lost 6, with 11 bases in between. Here the CDR3 reads CASSRGSGQPQHF. CDR3 sequence (DNA): TGTGCCAGCTCAAGGGGGTCGGGTCAGCCCCAGCATTTT.

J is TRBJ1-1 and V is TRBV7-9; TRBD1 might be the D (6 bases). The V end was cut by 1 base, the J end by 4 bases, with 13 bases between. This CDR3 has 15 residues. Germline-derived CDR1 and CDR2 are SEHNR and FQNEAQ (reference sequence). Written as DNA, the CDR3 is TGTGCCAGCAGCTTAGAAACAGGGAGTACCACTGAAGCTTTCTTT. Its protein product is CASSLETGSTTEAFF.

This sequence joins TRBV3-1 (or the pseudogene TRBV3-2) and TRBJ2-2, with D tentatively TRBD2 (6 bases). V lost 5 bases and J lost 3, with 10 bases in between. Germline values: CDR1 LGHDT, CDR2 YNNKEL (reference sequence). CDR3 length: 14 amino acids. CDR3 nucleotides: TGTGCCAGCAGCAGGGACTGGGACACCGGGGAGCTGTTTTTT. This sequence encodes CASSRDWDTGELFF.

The chain recombines TRBV7-9 with TRBJ2-7, with 7 bases aligning to TRBD2. J lost 5 bases, V lost 1 base, and 11 bases had no gene match. The CDR3 length is 16 residues. Germline CDR1 and CDR2: SEHNR and FQNEAQ (reference sequence). The CDR3: CASSLGESGRAHEQYF. The CDR3 coding sequence is TGTGCCAGCAGCTTAGGGGAAAGTGGGAGGGCCCACGAGCAGTACTTC.

The V call is TRBV18, the J call TRBJ2-5, with TRBD1 matching over 11 bases. This CDR3 region has 15 residues. Germline V gene data show CDR1 as KGHSH and CDR2 as LQKENI. The junction had 7 bases not matched to a gene; V was cut back by 3 bases and J by 7 bases. The CDR3 coding sequence is TGTGCCAGCTCACCTCCCGGGACAGGGGGAGCGACCCAGTACTTC. This sequence encodes CASSPPGTGGATQYF.

The chain recombines TRBV19 with TRBJ1-1, with D possibly matching TRBD1 (5 bases). V shed 3 bases and J shed 5 bases, with 10 bases lying between them. CDR1 is LNHDA, CDR2 SQIVND, per germline (reference sequence). The CDR3 runs 13 residues. This CDR3 is CASSMGELTEAFF. In DNA form, the CDR3 reads TGTGCCAGTAGTATGGGGGAACTGACTGAAGCTTTCTTT.

The chain is built from TRBV27 and TRBJ2-7; D is uncertain. V was trimmed by 3 bases and J by 0 bases, leaving 6 bases between them. Germline lookup yields CDR1 MNHEY and CDR2 SMNVEV (reference sequence). The CDR3 has 13 residues. CDR3 in DNA: TGTGCCAGCAGTTTCAGGAGCTCCTACGAGCAGTACTTC. The encoded protein is CASSFRSSYEQYF.

The chain has TRBV5-1 and TRBJ2-1; TRBD1 is a possible D gene (5 bases). CDR1 and CDR2 from the germline V gene are SGHRS and YFSETQ. Trimming removed 1 base at V and 4 bases at J, with 6 bases between. The CDR3 has 13 amino acids. The DNA for the CDR3 is TGCGCCAGCAGCTTGAACAGGTACAATGAGCAGTTCTTC. This sequence encodes CASSLNRYNEQFF.

This sequence joins TRBV11-2 and TRBJ2-3; D is possibly TRBD2 (5 bases). CDR3 length: 15 residues. Per the germline V gene, CDR1 is SGHAT and CDR2 is FQNNGV. Trimming pared 2 bases from V and 2 bases from J, leaving 11 bases between. CDR3 bases: TGTGCCAGCAGCTTAAGAGGGATTGACACAGATACGCAGTATTTT. Translation gives CASSLRGIDTDTQYF.

The gene calls are TRBV5-1 and TRBJ2-6; D uncertain. Germline values: CDR1 SGHRS, CDR2 YFSETQ. The CDR3 length is 14 residues. Trimming took off 6 bases at V and 0 bases at J, with 7 bases between the two ends. The CDR3, as DNA: TGCGCCAGCATGGGCCTCTCTGGGGCCAACGTCCTGACTTTC. It translates to CASMGLSGANVLTF.

V usage is TRBV6-5 and J usage is TRBJ2-7; 10 bases agree with TRBD1. The length of the CDR3 is 14 residues. Germline trimming cut 2 bases from V and 4 bases from J; bases unmatched to any gene: 2. Germline V gene data show CDR1 as MNHEY and CDR2 as SVGAGI. CDR3 sequence: CASSYGDRGYEQYF. Written as DNA, the CDR3 is TGTGCCAGCAGTTACGGGGACAGGGGATACGAGCAGTACTTC.

This chain uses TRBV5-4 with TRBJ2-3, with D tentatively TRBD2 (5 bases). CDR1 and CDR2 (germline): SGHNT, YYREEE (reference sequence). There are 17 residues in the CDR3. Trimming removed 2 bases from V and 2 bases from J, with 18 bases in between. Written as DNA, the CDR3 is TGTGCCAGCAGCTTATATCTCGCGGGCGGTATCACAGATACGCAGTATTTT. This translates into CASSLYLAGGITDTQYF.

V and J are TRBV18 and TRBJ2-1, with 9 bases aligning to TRBD2. Looked up from germline, CDR1 is KGHSH and CDR2 is LQKENI. The CDR3 is 14 residues long. J lost 5 bases, V lost 6 bases, and 5 bases had no gene match. The CDR3 nucleotides are TGTGCCAGCTCGAGACTAGCGGATGACAATGAGCAGTTCTTC. Translating it yields CASSRLADDNEQFF.

This chain connects TRBV7-3 to TRBJ1-1, with TRBD1 matching 7 bases. V lost 2 bases to trimming and J lost 3 bases; unmatched junction nucleotides: 0. This CDR3 is 13 amino acids long. Germline lookup yields CDR1 SGHTA and CDR2 FQGTGA. CDR3 in DNA: TGTGCCAGCAGCTTACAGGGGGACACTGAAGCTTTCTTT. It encodes CASSLQGDTEAFF.

The chain has TRBV7-2 and TRBJ1-1; D perhaps matches TRBD1 (5 bases). The CDR3 sequence is 14 residues long. The V end lost 1 base, the J end lost 3 bases, and 9 bases lay between the germline ends. Germline-derived CDR1 and CDR2 are SGHTA and FQGNSA. As DNA, the CDR3 is TGTGCCAGCAGCTTAGTCGGGGGGGACACTGAAGCTTTCTTT. Protein product: CASSLVGGDTEAFF. Supplemented by reference TRBV7-2 and TRBJ1-1, the full variable domain reads GAGVSQSPSNKVTEKGKDVELRCDPISGHTALYWYRQSLGQGLEFLIYFQGNSAPDKSGLPSDRFSAERTGGSVSTLTIQRTQQEDSAVYLCASSLVGGDTEAFFGQGTRLTVV.

In this sample, this clone turned up a few times. The rearrangement links TRBV6-5 to TRBJ1-1; D might be TRBD1 (6 bases). Germline CDR1 reads MNHEY; CDR2 reads SVGAGI. Trimming took off 6 bases at V and 1 base at J, with 9 bases between the two ends. The CDR3 runs to 13 residues. CDR3 amino acids: CASSMDRNTEAFF. The CDR3 DNA reads TGTGCCAGCAGCATGGACAGGAACACTGAAGCTTTCTTT.

Details on this clone: Other DNA sequences in this sample translate to the same CDR3. This sequence joins TRBV4-3 and TRBJ2-7, with D possibly matching TRBD1 (6 bases). V was pared by 0 bases and J by 3 bases, with 6 bases between. Germline V gene sequence: CDR1 LGHNA, CDR2 YSLEER. This CDR3 has 13 residues. This chain's CDR3 is CASSQDRGYEQYF. The CDR3 DNA follows: TGCGCCAGCAGCCAAGACAGGGGCTACGAGCAGTACTTC.

This sequence joins TRBV2 and TRBJ2-7; 9 bases match TRBD2. The CDR3 has 14 residues. Germline V CDR1 and CDR2: SNHLY, FYNNEI. V lost 5 bases and J lost 2; bases outside the gene matches: 4. CDR3 DNA: TGTGCCAGCAGTTCGACTAGCGGAGCCTACGAGCAGTACTTC. This sequence encodes CASSSTSGAYEQYF.

V usage is TRBV3-1 (or the pseudogene TRBV3-2) and J usage is TRBJ2-1; D gene uncertain. Germline V gene sequence: CDR1 LGHDT, CDR2 YNNKEL (reference sequence). This CDR3 contains 13 residues. The germline V and J ends were trimmed by 1 base and 9 bases, with 10 bases remaining between them. CDR3 bases: TGTGCCAGCAGCCAAGCTATTATCGGTGAGCAGTTCTTC. It translates to CASSQAIIGEQFF.

V usage is TRBV7-2 and J usage is TRBJ2-7; D is possibly TRBD1 or TRBD2 (6 bases each). V lost 5 bases to trimming and J lost 3 bases, with 14 bases between them. CDR3 length: 14 residues. Germline loops: CDR1 SGHTA, CDR2 FQGNSA. For the CDR3, the DNA is TGTGCCAGCAGCCCTCGGGGGCTGGTCTACGAGCAGTACTTC. It translates to CASSPRGLVYEQYF.

The chain combines TRBV6-4 with TRBJ2-1; D uncertain. Germline CDR1 is MRHNA and CDR2 is SNTAGT. The V and J ends lost 0 bases and 9 bases respectively, with 9 bases between them. The CDR3 extends over 13 amino acids. The DNA for the CDR3 is TGTGCCAGCAGTGACTCGAGAGTGGGTGAGCAGTTCTTC. Protein product: CASSDSRVGEQFF.

The chain joins TRBV12-3 or TRBV12-4 to TRBJ2-5, with D possibly matching TRBD2 (6 bases). Trimming took 3 bases from V and 4 from J, leaving 9 bases between them. The CDR3 sequence is 13 residues long. CDR3 sequence (DNA): TGTGCCAGCAGTTTTCGGGAGCCAGAGACCCAGTACTTC. This gives the protein CASSFREPETQYF.

The chain employs TRBV3-1 (or the pseudogene TRBV3-2) and TRBJ2-5, with 9 bases identical to TRBD2. Germline V CDR1 and CDR2: LGHDT, YNNKEL (reference sequence). J gave up 1 base and V 0 bases, and 9 bases lay outside the gene matches. This CDR3 is built from 18 residues. The DNA for the CDR3 is TGTGCCAGCAGCCAAGATCTTGGGCTAGCGGGGCTCCAAGAGACCCAGTACTTC. Protein: CASSQDLGLAGLQETQYF.

CDR3 protein: CASSFKNQPQHF. CDR3 coding DNA: TGTGCCAGCAGCTTTAAAAATCAGCCCCAGCATTTT. This chain connects TRBV5-4 to TRBJ1-5; D gene ambiguous. V gave up 2 bases and J gave up 4 bases, with 4 bases separating them. CDR1 and CDR2 (germline): SGHNT, YYREEE (reference sequence). CDR3 length equals 12 residues.

The chain uses TRBV2 and TRBJ2-7, with no clear D. The CDR3 covers 12 residues. V gave up 1 base and J gave up 4 bases, with 5 bases separating them. The V gene's germline CDR1 is SNHLY and CDR2 FYNNEI. CDR3 region: CASSEGVYEQYF. The CDR3 bases are TGTGCCAGCAGTGAAGGCGTTTACGAGCAGTACTTC.